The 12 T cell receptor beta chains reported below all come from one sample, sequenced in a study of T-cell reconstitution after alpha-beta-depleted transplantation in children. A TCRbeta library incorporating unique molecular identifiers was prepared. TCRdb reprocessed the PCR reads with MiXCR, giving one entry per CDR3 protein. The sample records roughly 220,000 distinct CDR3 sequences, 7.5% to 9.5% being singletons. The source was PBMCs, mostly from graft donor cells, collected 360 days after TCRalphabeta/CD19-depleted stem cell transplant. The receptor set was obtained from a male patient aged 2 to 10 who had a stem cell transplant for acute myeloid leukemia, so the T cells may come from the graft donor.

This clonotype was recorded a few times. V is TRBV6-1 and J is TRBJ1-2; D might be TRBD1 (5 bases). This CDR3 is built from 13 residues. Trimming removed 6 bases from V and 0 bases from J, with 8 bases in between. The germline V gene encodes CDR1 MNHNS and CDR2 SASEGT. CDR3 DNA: TGTGCCAGCAGCCGACAGACTAACTATGGCTACACCTTC. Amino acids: CASSRQTNYGYTF.

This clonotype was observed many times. The CDR3 reads CASSSGLAGTDTQYF. CDR3 coding DNA: TGTGCCAGCAGTTCCGGACTAGCGGGGACAGATACGCAGTATTTT. This rearrangement joins TRBV27 to TRBJ2-3, with 12 nucleotides matching TRBD2. V lost 4 bases to trimming and J lost 3 bases; unmatched junction nucleotides: 2. The CDR3 is 15 residues long. The germline V gene has CDR1 MNHEY and CDR2 SMNVEV (reference sequence).

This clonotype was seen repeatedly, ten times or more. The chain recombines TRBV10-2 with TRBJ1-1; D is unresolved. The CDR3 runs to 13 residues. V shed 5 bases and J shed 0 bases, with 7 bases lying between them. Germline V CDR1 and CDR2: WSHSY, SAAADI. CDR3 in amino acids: CASSMRLNTEAFF. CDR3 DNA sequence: TGCGCCAGCAGTATGAGGTTGAACACTGAAGCTTTCTTT.

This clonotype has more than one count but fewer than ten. Here the CDR3 DNA reads TGTGCCAGCTTCGCGGATGGTCCGACTAGCCTGTTTTTT. This sequence encodes CASFADGPTSLFF. The chain links TRBV6-6 to TRBJ1-4; D not certain. V shed 8 bases and J shed 14 bases, with 21 bases lying between them. Germline loops: CDR1 MNHNY, CDR2 SVGAGI (reference sequence). This CDR3 region has 13 residues.

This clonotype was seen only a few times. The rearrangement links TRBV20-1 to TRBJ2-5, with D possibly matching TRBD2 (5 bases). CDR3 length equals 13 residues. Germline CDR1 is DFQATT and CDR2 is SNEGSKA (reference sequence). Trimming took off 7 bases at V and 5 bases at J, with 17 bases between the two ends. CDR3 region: CSVIPRGHETQYF. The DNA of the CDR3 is TGCAGTGTCATTCCCAGAGGGCACGAGACCCAGTACTTC.

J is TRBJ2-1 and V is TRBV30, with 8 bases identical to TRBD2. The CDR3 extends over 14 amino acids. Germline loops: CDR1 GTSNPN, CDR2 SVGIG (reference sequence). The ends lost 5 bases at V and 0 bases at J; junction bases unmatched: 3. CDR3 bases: TGTGCCTGGGTAGCGGGGAGCTCCTACAATGAGCAGTTCTTC. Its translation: CAWVAGSSYNEQFF.

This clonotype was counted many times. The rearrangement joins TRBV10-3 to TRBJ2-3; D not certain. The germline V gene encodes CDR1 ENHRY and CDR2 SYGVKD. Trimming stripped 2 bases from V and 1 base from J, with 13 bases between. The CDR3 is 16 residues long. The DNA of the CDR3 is TGTGCCATCAGTGAGACCGCGGACGGACGCACAGATACGCAGTATTTT. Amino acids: CAISETADGRTDTQYF.

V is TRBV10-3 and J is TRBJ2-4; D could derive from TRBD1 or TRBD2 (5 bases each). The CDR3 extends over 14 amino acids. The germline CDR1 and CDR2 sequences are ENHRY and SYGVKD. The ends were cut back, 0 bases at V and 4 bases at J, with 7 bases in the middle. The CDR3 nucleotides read TGTGCCATCAGTGAGTCAGGGACGAAAAACATTCAGTACTTC. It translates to CAISESGTKNIQYF.

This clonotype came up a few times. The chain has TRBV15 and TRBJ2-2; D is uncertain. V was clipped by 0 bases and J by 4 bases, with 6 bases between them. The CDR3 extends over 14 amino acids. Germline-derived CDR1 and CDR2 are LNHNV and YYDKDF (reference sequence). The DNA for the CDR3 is TGTGCCACCAGCAGAGATCAAAGCACCGGGGAGCTGTTTTTT. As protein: CATSRDQSTGELFF.

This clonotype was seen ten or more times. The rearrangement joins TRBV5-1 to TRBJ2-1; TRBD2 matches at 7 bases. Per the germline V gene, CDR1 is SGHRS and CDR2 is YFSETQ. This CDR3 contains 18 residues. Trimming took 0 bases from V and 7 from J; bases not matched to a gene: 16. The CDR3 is CASSLALAGATISNEQFF. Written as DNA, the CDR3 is TGCGCCAGCAGCTTGGCCCTTGCGGGAGCAACCATTAGTAATGAGCAGTTCTTC.

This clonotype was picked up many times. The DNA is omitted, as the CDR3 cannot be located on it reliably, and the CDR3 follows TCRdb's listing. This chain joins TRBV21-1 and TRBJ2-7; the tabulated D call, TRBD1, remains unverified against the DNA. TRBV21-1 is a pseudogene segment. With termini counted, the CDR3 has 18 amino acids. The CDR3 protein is CASRPTKGWGDGAYEQYF.

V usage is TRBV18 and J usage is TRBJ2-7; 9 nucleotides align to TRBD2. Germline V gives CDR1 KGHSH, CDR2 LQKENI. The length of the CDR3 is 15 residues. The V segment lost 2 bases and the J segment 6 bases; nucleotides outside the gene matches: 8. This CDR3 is CASSPGLSGRGEQYF. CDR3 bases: TGTGCCAGCTCACCAGGTCTTAGCGGGAGAGGCGAGCAGTACTTC.